This TCR beta chain was documented in a study of T cell changes during pregnancy in multiple sclerosis. Repertoires were generated with immunoSEQ multiplex PCR, while TCRdb's copy carries only in-frame clones and drops some. The table has 50,000 or so clones, roughly nine tenths seen once. Trimming stripped 8 bases from V and 5 bases from J, with 10 bases between. Germline V lookup: CDR1 MNHEY, CDR2 SMNVEV (reference sequence). This CDR3 is 12 amino acids long. This TCR derives from a female donor with multiple sclerosis, enrolled in a pregnancy study. This sample comprised CD8+ T cells from peripheral blood mononuclear cells, obtained after pregnancy. The V gene is TRBV27, the J gene TRBJ1-5; D is undetermined. CDR3 nucleotide sequence: TGTGCCAGCTCCTCAGGCGATCAGCCCCAGCATTTT. Its translation: CASSSGDQPQHF.